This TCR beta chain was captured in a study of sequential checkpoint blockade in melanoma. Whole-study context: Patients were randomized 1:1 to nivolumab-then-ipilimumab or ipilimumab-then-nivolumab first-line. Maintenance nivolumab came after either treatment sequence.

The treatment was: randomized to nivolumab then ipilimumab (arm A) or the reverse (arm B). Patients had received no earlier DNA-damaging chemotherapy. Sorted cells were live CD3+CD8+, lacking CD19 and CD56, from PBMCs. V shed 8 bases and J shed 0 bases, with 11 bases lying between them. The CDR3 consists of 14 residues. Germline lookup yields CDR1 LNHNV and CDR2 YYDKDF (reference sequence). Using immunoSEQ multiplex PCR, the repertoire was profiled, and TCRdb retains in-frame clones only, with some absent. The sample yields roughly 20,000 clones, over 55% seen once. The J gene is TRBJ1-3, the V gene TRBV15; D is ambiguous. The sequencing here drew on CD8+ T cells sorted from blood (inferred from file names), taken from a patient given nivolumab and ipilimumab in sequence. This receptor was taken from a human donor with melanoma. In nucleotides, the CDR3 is TGTGCCACCGAGGCAGCCAACTCTGGAAACACCATATATTTT. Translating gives CATEAANSGNTIYF.